This passage covers 10 T cell receptor beta chains from one sample sequenced in a study of control samples from healthy donors and cancer patients. This table comes from immunoSEQ multiplex PCR, and its TCRdb copy is limited to in-frame clones, with some not included. The table records roughly 180,000 clones, 85% to 95% of them present only once. The sequenced sample was blood. These receptors all stem from an older woman in good health.

This rearrangement joins TRBV7-2 to TRBJ1-2; 8 positions agree with TRBD1. V gave up 5 bases and J gave up 8 bases; unmatched junction bases: 13. This CDR3 spans 15 amino acids. Germline V lookup: CDR1 SGHTA, CDR2 FQGNSA. CDR3 loop: CASSPFPGQEEGYTF. CDR3 in DNA: TGTGCCAGCAGCCCCTTCCCGGGACAGGAGGAGGGCTACACCTTC.

J is TRBJ2-5 and V is TRBV7-2, with TRBD2 matching over 8 bases. The CDR3 runs 17 residues. Germline trimming cut 4 bases from V and 5 bases from J; bases unmatched to any gene: 15. CDR1 and CDR2 (germline): SGHTA, FQGNSA. CDR3 coding DNA: TGTGCCAGCAGCTCACCCCCGGGCGGGGGGATGTTCGAGACCCAGTACTTC. Residues: CASSSPPGGGMFETQYF. The full variable domain, in which reference TRBV7-2 and TRBJ2-5 provide the parts outside the CDR3, is GAGVSQSPSNKVTEKGKDVELRCDPISGHTALYWYRQSLGQGLEFLIYFQGNSAPDKSGLPSDRFSAERTGGSVSTLTIQRTQQEDSAVYLCASSSPPGGGMFETQYFGPGTRLLVL.

The rearrangement uses TRBV7-9 and TRBJ1-2; D is unclear. V lost 3 bases and J 8 bases, leaving 13 bases between the germline ends. This CDR3 region has 13 residues. Germline V gene lookup returns CDR1 SEHNR and CDR2 FQNEAQ (reference sequence). CDR3 bases: TGTGCCAGCAGCTTTCGACCGGCGCAAGGCTACACCTTC. This codes for CASSFRPAQGYTF.

This clone was observed a single time. The chain uses TRBV14 and TRBJ1-2; D call uncertain. This CDR3 is 14 amino acids long. The V gene's germline CDR1 is SGHDN and CDR2 FVKESK. Trimming took off 1 base at V and 2 bases at J, with 8 bases between the two ends. The CDR3 DNA follows: TGTGCCAGCAGCCAAGGCTTGCCAAACTATGGCTACACCTTC. It yields the protein CASSQGLPNYGYTF.

This sequence joins TRBV9 and TRBJ2-1, with D hard to call. This CDR3 is 11 amino acids long. CDR1 is SGDLS, CDR2 YYNGEE, per germline. V was cut by 0 bases and J by 8 bases, with 3 bases left in between. The CDR3: CASSVGHEQFF. CDR3 nucleotide sequence: TGTGCCAGCAGCGTAGGTCATGAGCAGTTCTTC.

This clone has only one observation. The chain employs TRBV7-9 and TRBJ1-1; TRBD1 aligns across 9 bases. The CDR3 totals 14 residues. In germline, CDR1 is SEHNR, CDR2 FQNEAQ (reference sequence). After removal of 6 bases from V and 3 bases from J, the junction contained 5 bases not matched to a gene. The CDR3 loop reads CASSSGTGHTEAFF. Written as DNA, the CDR3 is TGTGCCAGCAGTTCCGGGACAGGGCACACTGAAGCTTTCTTT.

The chain employs TRBV10-2 and TRBJ1-2; 8 positions agree with TRBD1. The CDR3 has 15 residues. The germline CDR1 and CDR2 sequences are WSHSY and SAAADI. Trimming at V came to 2 bases and at J to 3 bases, leaving 5 bases not matched to a gene. The CDR3 protein is CASSENRDRYYGYTF. For the CDR3, the DNA is TGCGCCAGCAGTGAGAACCGGGACAGGTACTATGGCTACACCTTC.

The chain joins TRBV6-5 to TRBJ2-5, with TRBD2 identical over 7 bases. The junction had 8 bases not matched to a gene; V was cut back by 6 bases and J by 4 bases. There are 14 residues in the CDR3. CDR1 MNHEY and CDR2 SVGAGI come from the germline V gene. CDR3 DNA: TGTGCCAGCAGCCGTGGGAGGGTCGGAGAGACCCAGTACTTC. Protein: CASSRGRVGETQYF.

The V and J genes are TRBV4-3 and TRBJ1-1; 7 positions agree with TRBD1. From germline, CDR1 is LGHNA and CDR2 YSLEER. Trimming cost V 0 bases and J 1 base; bases outside gene matches: 2. The CDR3 has 15 amino acids. The CDR3 region has the DNA TGCGCCAGCAGCCAAGAGACAGGGCCGAACACTGAAGCTTTCTTT. Amino acids: CASSQETGPNTEAFF.

The rearrangement joins TRBV6-2 or TRBV6-3 to TRBJ2-4; 7 bases are shared with TRBD2. J lost 6 bases, V lost 5 bases, and 4 bases had no gene match. The CDR3 sequence is 13 residues long. Germline assignment: CDR1 MNHEY and CDR2 SVGEGT. Here the CDR3 reads CASSLIAGNIQYF. The DNA of the CDR3 is TGTGCCAGCAGTCTCATAGCGGGAAACATTCAGTACTTC.